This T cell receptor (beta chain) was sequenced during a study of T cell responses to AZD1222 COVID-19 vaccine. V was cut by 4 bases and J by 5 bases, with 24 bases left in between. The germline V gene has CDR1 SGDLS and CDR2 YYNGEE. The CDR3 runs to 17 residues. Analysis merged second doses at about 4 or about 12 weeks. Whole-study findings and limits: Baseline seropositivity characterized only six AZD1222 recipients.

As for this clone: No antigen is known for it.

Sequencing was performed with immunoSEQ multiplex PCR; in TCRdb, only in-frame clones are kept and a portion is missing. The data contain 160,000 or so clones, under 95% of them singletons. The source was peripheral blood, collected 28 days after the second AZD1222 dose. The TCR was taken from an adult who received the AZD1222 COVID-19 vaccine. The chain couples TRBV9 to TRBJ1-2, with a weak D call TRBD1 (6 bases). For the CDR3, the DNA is TGTGCCAGCAGCACATCCCCCACAAATACAGGGATATATGGCTACACCTTC. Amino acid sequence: CASSTSPTNTGIYGYTF.